This T cell receptor beta chain comes out of a study of blood T cell repertoires in COVID-19. The overall study: The United States, Italy and Spain provided the acute and convalescent COVID-19 samples. Nucleic acid was either cDNA or gDNA, and it came from T cells, B-cell-depleted T cells, or PBMCs.

The germline V gene has CDR1 SGHVS and CDR2 FQNEAQ. Trimming cost V 2 bases and J 6 bases; bases outside gene matches: 6. CDR3 size: 16 residues. Original handling: Estimated nucleated cell counts came from reference gene primer amplification. TCRdb's table, derived via immunoSEQ multiplex PCR, lists solely in-frame clones and lacks some. The DNA was the basis for D and trimming; V, J and clone size are from that table. The sample gives about 68,000 clones, almost 85% of which show up once; more than 20% is in the top ten. Sequencing was done on a sample of peripheral blood. V usage is TRBV7-8 and J usage is TRBJ2-2; 10 nucleotides agree with TRBD2. The TCR sequence derives from a man between 45 and 60 years old with acute or convalescent COVID-19. This CDR3 is CASSLLAGANPGELFF. CDR3 coding DNA: TGTGCCAGCAGCTTACTAGCGGGGGCCAATCCCGGGGAGCTGTTTTTT.